The clone carrying this T cell receptor (beta chain) was seen a handful of times. Its specificity is not known. The data stem from a study of CD8+ T cells in alopecia areata. Turning to the study itself: The drug, oral tofacitinib, was given to treated patients at 5 to 10 mg twice daily. Regarding the study as a whole: Lesional scalp, notably in alopecia totalis/universalis, had clonality above that of normal scalp. Besides other cells, scalp samples also yield sequences of resident alphabeta T cells from normal skin. In patients, TCRs were shared less clearly than in mice, and HLA may possibly be involved.

The V end lost 6 bases, the J end lost 2 bases, and 10 bases lay between the germline ends. Germline CDR1 reads WSHSY; CDR2 reads SAAADI. The CDR3 spans 13 residues. RNA extraction and reverse transcription yielded cDNA as sequencing template. Produced via immunoSEQ multiplex PCR; TCRdb's table is partial and in-frame only. Of 12,000 or so clones listed, around three fifths were seen once; the top ten hold roughly 21%. Researchers gathered lesional scalp punch biopsies and peripheral blood from patients with alopecia areata. The chain employs TRBV10-2 and TRBJ2-5; D possibly corresponds to TRBD1 (5 bases). Specimen: skin. The clonotype comes from a human donor with alopecia areata. The CDR3 loop is CASSRDKQETQYF. DNA for the CDR3: TGCGCCAGCAGCAGGGATAAACAAGAGACCCAGTACTTC.